Below are 9 T cell receptor beta chains sequenced from a single sample in a study of T cell responses to AZD1222 COVID-19 vaccine. TCRdb's copy holds only in-frame clones and misses some; the assay was immunoSEQ multiplex PCR. The data show about 92,000 clones, over 75% seen once. Sequenced material: peripheral blood, taken on day 0 of AZD1222 vaccination. The source of these receptors is an adult in good health.

The chain recombines TRBV3-1 (or the pseudogene TRBV3-2) with TRBJ2-5; D unresolved. The CDR3 has 17 residues. Germline CDR1 LGHDT, CDR2 YNNKEL (reference sequence). V lost 0 bases and J lost 5, with 19 bases in between. Here the CDR3 reads CASSQDLDAGRRETQYF. The CDR3 DNA sequence: TGTGCCAGCAGCCAAGATTTGGACGCCGGGCGTAGGGAGACCCAGTACTTC.

J is TRBJ2-2 and V is TRBV7-3; D not resolved. V dropped 5 bases and J dropped 6 bases, with 10 bases sitting between them. Germline V gene sequence: CDR1 SGHTA, CDR2 FQGTGA. CDR3 length: 13 residues. CDR3 protein: CASSIARSGELFF. CDR3 in DNA: TGTGCCAGCAGCATTGCGAGATCCGGGGAGCTGTTTTTT.

The J gene is TRBJ2-1, the V gene TRBV25-1, with 13 bases aligning to TRBD2. CDR3 length: 18 residues. J lost 6 bases, V lost 2 bases, and 10 bases had no gene match. Germline V gene lookup returns CDR1 MGHDK and CDR2 SYGVNS. CDR3 bases: TGTGCCAGCAGTGAAGGGGTCGTTACTAGCGGGAGGGCCAATGAGCAGTTCTTC. Translating it yields CASSEGVVTSGRANEQFF.

The chain links TRBV5-1 to TRBJ2-7; TRBD1 or TRBD2 may be the D gene (5 bases each). CDR3 length: 14 amino acids. The V gene's germline CDR1 is SGHRS and CDR2 YFSETQ. Trimming removed 4 bases at V and 0 bases at J, with 11 bases between. CDR3 coding DNA: TGCGCCAGCAGCCCCGGGACCCTCTCCTACGAGCAGTACTTC. It translates to CASSPGTLSYEQYF.

The V gene is TRBV27, the J gene TRBJ2-7; TRBD1 agrees at 9 bases. The J segment lost 2 bases and the V segment lost 5 bases, leaving 7 bases of the junction unmatched. Germline CDR1 reads MNHEY; CDR2 reads SMNVEV (reference sequence). This CDR3 is 15 amino acids long. The CDR3 sequence is CASSPGTGTPYEQYF. CDR3 coding DNA: TGTGCCAGCAGTCCGGGGACAGGGACCCCCTACGAGCAGTACTTC.

The chain has TRBV19 and TRBJ1-1; D uncertain. The CDR3 extends over 16 amino acids. The V end was cut by 2 bases, the J end by 0 bases, with 13 bases between. The V gene's germline CDR1 is LNHDA and CDR2 SQIVND (reference sequence). The CDR3 DNA is TGTGCCAGTAGTATAACCGCGCGGGTTGTGAACACTGAAGCTTTCTTT. Amino acids: CASSITARVVNTEAFF.

The chain uses TRBV5-1 and TRBJ1-2; 12 bases agree with TRBD1. The V segment lost 4 bases and the J segment 7 bases; nucleotides outside the gene matches: 5. This CDR3 comprises 14 residues. From germline, CDR1 is SGHRS and CDR2 YFSETQ. The CDR3 here is CASSGGQGAFGYTF. CDR3 coding DNA: TGCGCCAGCAGCGGGGGACAGGGGGCCTTTGGCTACACCTTC.

The V gene is TRBV3-1 (or the pseudogene TRBV3-2), the J gene TRBJ2-2, with D hard to call. V shed 5 bases and J shed 4 bases, with 2 bases lying between them. The CDR3 contains 11 residues. CDR1 and CDR2 from the germline V gene are LGHDT and YNNKEL (reference sequence). The CDR3 here is CASSTTGELFF. In DNA, the CDR3 is TGTGCCAGCAGCACCACCGGGGAGCTGTTTTTT.

CDR3 loop: CASSEAGFGEKLFF. DNA of the CDR3: TGTGCCAGCAGTGAAGCAGGGTTCGGTGAAAAACTGTTTTTT. The rearrangement uses TRBV6-1 and TRBJ1-4, with D unclear. The V and J ends lost 0 bases and 7 bases respectively, with 9 bases between them. CDR1 is MNHNS, CDR2 SASEGT, per germline. CDR3 length equals 14 residues.